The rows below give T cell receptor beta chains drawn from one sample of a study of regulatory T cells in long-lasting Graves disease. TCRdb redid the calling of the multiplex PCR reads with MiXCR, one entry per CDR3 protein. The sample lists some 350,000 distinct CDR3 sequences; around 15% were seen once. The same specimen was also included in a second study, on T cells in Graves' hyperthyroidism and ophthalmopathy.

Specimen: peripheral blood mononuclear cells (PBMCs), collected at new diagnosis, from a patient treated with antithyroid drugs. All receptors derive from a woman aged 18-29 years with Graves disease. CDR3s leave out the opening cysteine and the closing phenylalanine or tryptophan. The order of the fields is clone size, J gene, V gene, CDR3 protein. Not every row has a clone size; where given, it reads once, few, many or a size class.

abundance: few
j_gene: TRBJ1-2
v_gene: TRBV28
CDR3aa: ASSPGTGGRSYGYT

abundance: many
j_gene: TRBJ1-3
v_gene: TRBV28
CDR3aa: ASGGGPSSGNTIY

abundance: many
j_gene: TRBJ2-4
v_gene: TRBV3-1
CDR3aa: ASSQRDAAKNIQY

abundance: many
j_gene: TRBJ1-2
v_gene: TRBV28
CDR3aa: ASSLPGGRLIPT

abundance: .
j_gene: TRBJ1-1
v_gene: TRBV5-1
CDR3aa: ASSPKTGSTEAF

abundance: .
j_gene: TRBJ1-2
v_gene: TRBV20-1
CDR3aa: STRDIQGFGYT

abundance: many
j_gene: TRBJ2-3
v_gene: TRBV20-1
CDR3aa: SAHGTSGGTRDTQY

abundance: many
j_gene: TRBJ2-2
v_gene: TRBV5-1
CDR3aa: ASSLKATGGYTGELF

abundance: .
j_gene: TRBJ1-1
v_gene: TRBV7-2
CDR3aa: ASSSDRGGNTEAF

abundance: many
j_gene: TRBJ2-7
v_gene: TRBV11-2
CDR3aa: ASSLELGYEQY

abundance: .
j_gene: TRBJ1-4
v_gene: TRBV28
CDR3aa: ASIMGGDERLF

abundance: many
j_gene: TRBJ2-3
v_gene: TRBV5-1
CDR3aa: ASSFPSGGPEIDTQY

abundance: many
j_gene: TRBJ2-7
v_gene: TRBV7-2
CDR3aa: ASSLRGGQGSYEQY

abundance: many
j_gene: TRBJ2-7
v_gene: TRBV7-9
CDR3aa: ASSLALGTSSYEQY

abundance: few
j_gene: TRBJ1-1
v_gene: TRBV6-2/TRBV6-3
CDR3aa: ASTLQGEAF

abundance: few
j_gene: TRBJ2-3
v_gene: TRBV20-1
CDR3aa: SAPEGGGTDTQY

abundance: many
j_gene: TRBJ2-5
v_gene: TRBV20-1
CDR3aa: SATLLQGTETQY